This T cell receptor (beta chain) was sequenced in a study of T-cell memory formation after mild COVID-19. CDR3 length: 15 amino acids. V lost 2 bases, J lost 2 bases, and 10 bases lay in between. Germline CDR1 and CDR2: SGHTA and FQGNSA. TCRdb processed the 5' RACE reads anew with MiXCR; each CDR3 protein has one entry. The data show about 260,000 distinct CDR3 sequences, 15% to 20% seen once. The genes are TRBV7-2 and TRBJ1-5; D call uncertain. Material: PBMCs or a T cell subset sorted from them (not recorded which). The clonotype comes from a young man who had mild COVID-19 (a few samples of this study predate the infection). Cell type and time point are not known. In DNA form, the CDR3 reads TGTGCCAGCAGCTTACTCGGTTATGGCAATCAGCCCCAGCATTTT. Translation: CASSLLGYGNQPQHF.